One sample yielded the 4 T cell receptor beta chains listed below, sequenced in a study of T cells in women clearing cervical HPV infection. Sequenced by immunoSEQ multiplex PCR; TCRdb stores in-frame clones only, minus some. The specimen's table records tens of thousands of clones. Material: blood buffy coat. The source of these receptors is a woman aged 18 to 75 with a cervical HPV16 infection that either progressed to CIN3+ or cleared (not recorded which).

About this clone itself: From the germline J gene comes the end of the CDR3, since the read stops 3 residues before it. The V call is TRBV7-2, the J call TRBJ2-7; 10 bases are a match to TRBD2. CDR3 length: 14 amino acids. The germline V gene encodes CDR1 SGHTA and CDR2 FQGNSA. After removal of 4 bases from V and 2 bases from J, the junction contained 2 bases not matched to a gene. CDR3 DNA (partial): TGTGCCAGCAGCTCTACTAGCGGGACCTACGAG. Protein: CASSSTSGTYE. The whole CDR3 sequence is CASSSTSGTYEQYF.

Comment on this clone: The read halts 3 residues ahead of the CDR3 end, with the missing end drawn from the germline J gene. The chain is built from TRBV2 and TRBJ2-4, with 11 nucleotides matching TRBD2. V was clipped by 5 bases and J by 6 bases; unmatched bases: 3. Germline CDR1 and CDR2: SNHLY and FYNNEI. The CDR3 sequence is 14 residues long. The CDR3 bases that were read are TGTGCCAGCAGTACCGGACTAGCGGGAAACATT. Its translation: CASSTGLAGNI. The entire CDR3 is CASSTGLAGNIQYF.

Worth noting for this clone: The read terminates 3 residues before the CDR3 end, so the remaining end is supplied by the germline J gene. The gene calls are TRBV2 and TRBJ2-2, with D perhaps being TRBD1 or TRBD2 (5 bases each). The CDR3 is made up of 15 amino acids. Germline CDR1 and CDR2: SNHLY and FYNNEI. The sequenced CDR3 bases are TGTGCCAGCAGTGCTAGGGGAGATCAGTCGTTAAAG. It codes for CASSARGDQSLK. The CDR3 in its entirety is CASSARGDQSLKLFF. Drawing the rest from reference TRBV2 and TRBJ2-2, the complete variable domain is EPEVTQTPSHQVTQMGQEVILRCVPISNHLYFYWYRQILGQKVEFLVSFYNNEISEKSEIFDDQFSVERPDGSNFTLKIRSTKLEDSAMYFCASSARGDQSLKLFFGEGSRLTVL.

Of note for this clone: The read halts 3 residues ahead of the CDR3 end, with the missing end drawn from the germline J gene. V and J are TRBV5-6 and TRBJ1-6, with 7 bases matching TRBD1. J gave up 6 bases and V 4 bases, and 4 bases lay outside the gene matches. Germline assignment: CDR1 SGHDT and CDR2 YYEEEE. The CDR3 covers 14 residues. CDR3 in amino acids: CASSPGTVNSPLHF. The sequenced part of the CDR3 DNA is TGTGCCAGCAGCCCCGGGACAGTTAATTCACCC.